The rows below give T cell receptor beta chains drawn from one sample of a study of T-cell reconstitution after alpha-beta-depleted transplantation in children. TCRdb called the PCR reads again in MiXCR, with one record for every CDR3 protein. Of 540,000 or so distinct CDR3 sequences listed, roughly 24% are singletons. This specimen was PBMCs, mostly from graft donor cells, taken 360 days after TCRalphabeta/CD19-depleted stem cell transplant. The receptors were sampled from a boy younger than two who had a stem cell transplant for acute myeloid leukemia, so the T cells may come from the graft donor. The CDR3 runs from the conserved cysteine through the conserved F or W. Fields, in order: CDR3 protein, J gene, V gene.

CDR3aa: CASSRDSRLQFYTF
j_gene: TRBJ1-2
v_gene: TRBV12-3/TRBV12-4

CDR3aa: CASSKRDYQETQYF
j_gene: TRBJ2-5
v_gene: TRBV6-1

CDR3aa: CAWSFHNSPLHF
j_gene: TRBJ1-6
v_gene: TRBV30

CDR3aa: CASSPGVGQGDYGYTF
j_gene: TRBJ1-2
v_gene: TRBV12-3/TRBV12-4

CDR3aa: CASSFGARNTEAFF
j_gene: TRBJ1-1
v_gene: TRBV27

CDR3aa: CSVSSIGTEDEQYF
j_gene: TRBJ2-7
v_gene: TRBV29-1

CDR3aa: CASSDLGLAEETQYF
j_gene: TRBJ2-5
v_gene: TRBV6-1

CDR3aa: CATQTAHEQFF
j_gene: TRBJ2-1
v_gene: TRBV28

CDR3aa: CSASPRTGDGYTF
j_gene: TRBJ1-2
v_gene: TRBV20-1

CDR3aa: CASSRGQGDNQPQHF
j_gene: TRBJ1-5
v_gene: TRBV6-1

CDR3aa: CASITETQYF
j_gene: TRBJ2-5
v_gene: TRBV2

CDR3aa: CSATGTAEKLFF
j_gene: TRBJ1-4
v_gene: TRBV29-1

CDR3aa: CASSLLRGSHEQYF
j_gene: TRBJ2-7
v_gene: TRBV7-2

CDR3aa: CASRMAGEHEQYF
j_gene: TRBJ2-7
v_gene: TRBV12-3/TRBV12-4

CDR3aa: CASSPYSGDNEQFF
j_gene: TRBJ2-1
v_gene: TRBV7-3

CDR3aa: CASSIGLAGAGELFF
j_gene: TRBJ2-2
v_gene: TRBV6-5